What follows are 23 T cell receptor beta chains derived from one specimen sequenced in a study of T cells in Graves' hyperthyroidism and ophthalmopathy (dated by TCRdb to 2018 to 2020). Libraries were prepared through multiplex PCR. Sequencer: Illumina HiSeq 2000. TCR beta CDR3 regions were amplified from RNA transcripts. A first-round RT-PCR of the TCR CDR3 used the HTBI primer set with the Qiagen OneStep RT-PCR kit. TCRdb reworked the public reads: Q25 trimming with fastp, MiXCR clone assembly, productive beta chains retained. Rows merge per CDR3 protein into single entries with the most common DNA and genes. Counted in this sample were hundreds of thousands of distinct CDR3 sequences; around 19% of them appeared once. The ten largest clonotypes hold 16% of the sample. The sample consisted of blood. The receptor source for this set is a woman aged 45 to 65 with Graves' hyperthyroidism that later progressed to Graves' ophthalmopathy.

Regarding this clonotype: Being one base from a much bigger clone, this may be a read error. V gene TRBV15 combines with J gene TRBJ1-6; tentatively, D is TRBD1 (5 bases). This CDR3 comprises 14 residues. Germline values: CDR1 LNHNV, CDR2 YYDKDF (reference sequence). The V end lost 10 bases, the J end lost 9 bases, and 19 bases lay between the germline ends. CDR3 bases: TGTGCCATCATCGGCGGGGACTTGGGTTCACCCCTCCACTTT. Its protein is CAIIGGDLGSPLHF.

The chain combines TRBV2 with TRBJ1-2; D is unclear. The CDR3 loop spans 15 amino acids. In germline, CDR1 is SNHLY, CDR2 FYNNEI. Trimming left V 0 bases short and J 4 bases short, with 12 bases between. DNA of the CDR3: TGTGCCAGCAGTGAAGCGCACCGGATGGCCTATGGCTACACCTTC. It codes for CASSEAHRMAYGYTF.

The sample holds a few counts of this clonotype. The chain recombines TRBV15 with TRBJ2-5, with D unclear. With 6 bases removed from V and 4 bases from J, the gap between germline ends came to 18 bases. The CDR3 runs to 15 residues. Germline CDR1 and CDR2: LNHNV and YYDKDF (reference sequence). DNA for the CDR3: TGTGCCACCAGTCCCAGATCAGGCGGCGGAGAGACCCAGTACTTC. Its protein is CATSPRSGGGETQYF. Complete variable domain (other parts from reference TRBV15 and TRBJ2-5): DAMVIQNPRYQVTQFGKPVTLSCSQTLNHNVMYWYQQKSSQAPKLLFHYYDKDFNNEADTPDNFQSRRPNTSFCFLDIRSPGLGDTAMYLCATSPRSGGGETQYFGPGTRLLVL.

As for this clonotype: A much larger clone differs from this one at a single base, so this may be a read error. The missing conserved phenylalanine or tryptophan at the end of this CDR3 makes a read error likely. This chain joins TRBV2 and TRBJ1-2, with D perhaps matching TRBD1 (5 bases). Trimming left V 10 bases short and J 4 bases short, with 19 bases between. Germline CDR1 SNHLY, CDR2 FYNNEI. This CDR3 comprises 14 residues. Written as DNA, the CDR3 is TGTGCCACCCTACCCCGGGACCGGAGCTATGGCTACACCCTC. This codes for CATLPRDRSYGYTL.

This clonotype was seen ten or more times. The CDR3 region is CASSYSTATEAFF. CDR3 bases: TGTGCCAGCAGTTACTCGACAGCCACTGAAGCTTTCTTT. This chain uses TRBV6-5 with TRBJ1-1; D is perhaps TRBD1 (5 bases). Per germline, CDR1 MNHEY and CDR2 SVGAGI. This CDR3 comprises 13 residues. Trimming took off 0 bases at V and 4 bases at J, with 6 bases between the two ends.

This clonotype was counted many times. The chain is built from TRBV6-1 and TRBJ1-6, with TRBD1 matching over 10 bases. V was clipped by 6 bases and J by 12 bases; unmatched bases: 8. Looked up from germline, CDR1 is MNHNS and CDR2 is SASEGT. The CDR3 is 14 amino acids. CDR3 residues: CASSQDRGLEPLHF. CDR3 nucleotides: TGTGCCAGCAGCCAGGACAGGGGGTTGGAACCCCTCCACTTT.

The gene calls are TRBV7-6 and TRBJ2-3; D tentatively fits TRBD1 or TRBD2 (5 bases each). The CDR3 is 14 residues long. Per germline, CDR1 SGHVS and CDR2 FNYEAQ. V lost 5 bases and J lost 5, with 14 bases in between. CDR3 sequence (DNA): TGTGCCAGCAGCGGCCGGACTGGGGGAGATACGCAGTATTTT. This encodes CASSGRTGGDTQYF.

This clonotype came up a few times. The chain recombines TRBV19 with TRBJ2-5; no reliable D call. CDR1 and CDR2 (germline): LNHDA, SQIVND (reference sequence). V lost 0 bases, J lost 2 bases, and 4 bases lay in between. This CDR3 is 13 amino acids long. The CDR3 DNA follows: TGTGCCAGTAGTATAGATCGTCAAGAGACCCAGTACTTC. This translates into CASSIDRQETQYF.

The sample holds many counts of this clonotype. The chain uses TRBV2 and TRBJ1-2; the match to TRBD1 covers 10 bases. The CDR3 is 14 residues long. CDR1 SNHLY and CDR2 FYNNEI come from the germline V gene. Trimming removed 6 bases from V and 4 bases from J; junction bases left unmatched: 5. The CDR3 coding sequence is TGTGCCAGCAGGGTACGGGACAGGGGCTATGGCTACACCTTC. This gives the protein CASRVRDRGYGYTF.

J is TRBJ2-1 and V is TRBV30, with D perhaps matching TRBD1 (6 bases). The V gene lost 5 bases and the J gene lost 4 bases, with 12 bases spanning the gap. CDR1 GTSNPN and CDR2 SVGIG come from the germline V gene (reference sequence). The CDR3 runs to 13 residues. CDR3 amino acids: CAWGEDRYNEQFF. CDR3 in DNA: TGTGCCTGGGGGGAAGACAGGTACAATGAGCAGTTCTTC.

V and J are TRBV9 and TRBJ2-2, with 7 bases fitting TRBD1. The CDR3 covers 15 residues. Trimming at V came to 4 bases and at J to 1 base, leaving 4 bases not matched to a gene. Germline lookup yields CDR1 SGDLS and CDR2 YYNGEE. This chain's CDR3 is CASSPDRLNTGELFF. The CDR3 coding sequence is TGTGCCAGCAGCCCGGACAGGTTGAACACCGGGGAGCTGTTTTTT.

V usage is TRBV20-1 and J usage is TRBJ2-1, with D possibly called TRBD1 or TRBD2 (5 bases each). V was cut by 6 bases and J by 0 bases, with 12 bases left in between. Germline CDR1 is DFQATT and CDR2 is SNEGSKA (reference sequence). The CDR3 spans 14 residues. The CDR3, as DNA: TGCAGTGCCACGGGGCCAAGCTCCTACAATGAGCAGTTCTTC. Residues: CSATGPSSYNEQFF.

This clonotype showed up many times. This sequence joins TRBV12-3 or TRBV12-4 and TRBJ1-1, with D possibly being TRBD1 (6 bases). Trimming left V 2 bases short and J 4 bases short, with 14 bases between. The length of the CDR3 is 15 residues. CDR3 loop: CASSLSGQGTTEAFF. Written as DNA, the CDR3 is TGTGCCAGCAGTTTATCCGGGCAGGGGACCACTGAAGCTTTCTTT.

Ten or more counts support this clonotype. V gene TRBV12-3 or TRBV12-4 combines with J gene TRBJ1-5; TRBD1 agrees at 9 bases. J gave up 1 base and V 4 bases, and 5 bases lay outside the gene matches. CDR3 length: 16 amino acids. The DNA for the CDR3 is TGTGCCAGCAGTTCTCCACAGGGGGCCAGCAATCAGCCCCAGCATTTT. This translates into CASSSPQGASNQPQHF.

This clonotype came up a few times. This chain uses TRBV7-2 with TRBJ1-3; 7 bases line up with TRBD1. V shed 5 bases, J shed 0 bases, and the junction held 10 bases outside the gene matches. CDR1 and CDR2 from the germline V gene are SGHTA and FQGNSA. This CDR3 has 17 residues. The CDR3 here is CASSPIQYRGSGNTIYF. CDR3 in DNA: TGTGCCAGCAGCCCCATCCAATACAGGGGCTCTGGAAACACCATATATTTT.

A few counts support this clonotype. This rearrangement joins TRBV5-6 to TRBJ2-7; 7 positions match TRBD2. The CDR3 covers 14 residues. Germline CDR1 is SGHDT and CDR2 is YYEEEE. Trimming cost V 3 bases and J 3 bases; bases outside gene matches: 6. The CDR3 here is CASSWAGGSYEQYF. The CDR3 bases are TGTGCCAGCAGCTGGGCGGGCGGGAGCTACGAGCAGTACTTC.

The table lists this clonotype with many counts. The V call is TRBV2, the J call TRBJ1-5; a possible D gene is TRBD1 (5 bases). The CDR3 extends over 16 amino acids. Germline loops: CDR1 SNHLY, CDR2 FYNNEI. V lost 6 bases and J lost 0, with 15 bases in between. CDR3 sequence reads: CASSNRDVDSNQPQHF. The CDR3 DNA reads TGTGCCAGCAGCAACCGGGACGTAGATAGCAATCAGCCCCAGCATTTT. The variable domain in full, completed from reference TRBV2 and TRBJ1-5, reads EPEVTQTPSHQVTQMGQEVILRCVPISNHLYFYWYRQILGQKVEFLVSFYNNEISEKSEIFDDQFSVERPDGSNFTLKIRSTKLEDSAMYFCASSNRDVDSNQPQHFGDGTRLSIL.

This chain links TRBV20-1 with TRBJ2-1; 8 nucleotides line up with TRBD1. CDR1 and CDR2 (germline): DFQATT, SNEGSKA (reference sequence). Germline trimming cut 6 bases from V and 7 bases from J; bases unmatched to any gene: 17. The CDR3 consists of 16 residues. The DNA for the CDR3 is TGCAGTGCACCCCTATCCGACAGGGGAAGTTGGAATGAGCAGTTCTTC. It is translated as CSAPLSDRGSWNEQFF.

This clonotype has just one count. The V call is TRBV12-3 or TRBV12-4, the J call TRBJ1-1; 7 nucleotides match TRBD1. The V segment lost 9 bases and the J segment 5 bases; nucleotides outside the gene matches: 12. The CDR3 sequence is 14 residues long. CDR3 nucleotide sequence: TGTGCCAGTAAAATTCGACAGGGTCTTACTGAAGCTTTCTTT. It yields the protein CASKIRQGLTEAFF.

The chain is built from TRBV18 and TRBJ1-5; TRBD1 might be the D (5 bases). V was clipped by 6 bases and J by 3 bases, with 24 bases between them. This CDR3 contains 18 residues. Looked up from germline, CDR1 is KGHSH and CDR2 is LQKENI. The CDR3 DNA is TGTGCCAGCTCGACGAAAACCGGGACCGGGAGATTCAATCAGCCCCAGCATTTT. Amino acid sequence: CASSTKTGTGRFNQPQHF.

V gene TRBV18 combines with J gene TRBJ2-3; D may be TRBD1 (6 bases). CDR3 length equals 15 residues. Germline V lookup: CDR1 KGHSH, CDR2 LQKENI. The germline V and J ends were trimmed by 6 bases and 1 base, with 14 bases remaining between them. DNA for the CDR3: TGTGCCAGCTCCCGCTTTGGGGGCGGCACAGATACGCAGTATTTT. As protein: CASSRFGGGTDTQYF.

This clonotype was seen ten or more times. The chain uses TRBV3-1 and TRBJ2-2, with TRBD1 identical over 8 bases. The CDR3 runs to 17 residues. With 0 bases clipped from V and 7 bases from J, the junction kept 10 bases outside the gene matches. Germline V CDR1 and CDR2: LGHDT, YNNKEL (reference sequence). Here the CDR3 DNA reads TGTGCCAGCAGCCAAGACGTAATCAGGGGGCTGGACGGGGAGCTGTTTTTT. It specifies CASSQDVIRGLDGELFF.

As DNA, the CDR3 is TGCAGTGCTAGAGATAGGGGCAGGGACTATGGCTACACCTTC. Residues: CSARDRGRDYGYTF. The rearrangement joins TRBV20-1 to TRBJ1-2; maybe TRBD1 (5 bases). V was clipped by 0 bases and J by 3 bases, with 11 bases between them. This CDR3 has 14 amino acids. The V gene's germline CDR1 is DFQATT and CDR2 SNEGSKA (reference sequence).